Sequencing of this T cell receptor (beta chain) was carried out in a study of shared clonotypes between healthy human individuals. Study observations and caveats: Sharing across four donors was highest in naive CD4 (around 5%) and lowest in memory CD8 (roughly 0.4%). Having only a few donors restricted how much genetic and exposure-history diversity was captured.

The table lists this clone with a few counts. Its antigen is currently unknown. Repertoires were generated with immunoSEQ multiplex PCR, while TCRdb's copy carries only in-frame clones and drops some. Here the sample spans 2.3 million or so clones, over 85% being singletons. The sample consisted of naive CD4+ T cells from PBMCs. Subset denoted: CD45RA+ positively selected. This clonotype originated in a man aged 18-30 years in good health. Some clones in this sample may be carry-over from other donors' samples.

The chain's CDR3 is CASSETWDTEAFF. CDR3 in DNA: TGTGCCAGCAGCGAGACCTGGGACACTGAAGCTTTCTTT. The gene calls are TRBV7-6 and TRBJ1-1; no clear D. The germline CDR1 and CDR2 sequences are SGHVS and FNYEAQ. The CDR3 is made up of 13 amino acids. The V and J ends lost 5 bases and 3 bases respectively, with 10 bases between them. Filled out from reference TRBV7-6 and TRBJ1-1, the complete variable domain reads GAGVSQSPRYKVTKRGQDVALRCDPISGHVSLYWYRQALGQGPEFLTYFNYEAQQDKSGLPNDRFSAERPEGSISTLTIQRTEQRDSAMYRCASSETWDTEAFFGQGTRLTVV.